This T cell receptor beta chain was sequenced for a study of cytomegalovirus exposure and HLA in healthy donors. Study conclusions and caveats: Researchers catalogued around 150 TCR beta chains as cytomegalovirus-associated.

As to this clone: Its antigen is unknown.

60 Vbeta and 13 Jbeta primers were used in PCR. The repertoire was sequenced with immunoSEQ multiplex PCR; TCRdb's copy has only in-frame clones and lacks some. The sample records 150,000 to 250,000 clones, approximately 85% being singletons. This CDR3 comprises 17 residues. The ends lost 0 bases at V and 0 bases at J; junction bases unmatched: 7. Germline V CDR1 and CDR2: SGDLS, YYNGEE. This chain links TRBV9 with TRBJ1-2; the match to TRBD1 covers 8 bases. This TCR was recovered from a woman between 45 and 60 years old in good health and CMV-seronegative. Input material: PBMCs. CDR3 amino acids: CASSVAPGQAANYGYTF. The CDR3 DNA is TGTGCCAGCAGCGTAGCCCCGGGACAGGCTGCTAACTATGGCTACACCTTC.